This section outlines one TCR beta chain sequence together with its context. What it recognizes is unknown. Some clones are missing from TCRdb's copy, which holds only in-frame ones; the method was immunoSEQ multiplex PCR. The data show about 2.1 million clones, under 95% seen once. CD45RO-negative cells were positively selected for CCR7, leaving out terminally differentiated effector memory CD45RA+ cells. This record belongs to a study of shared clonotypes between healthy human individuals. Study results and limitations: There were few donors, and this limited the genetic and exposure-history diversity represented. Sorted-subset sequencing, rarefaction showed, was incomplete despite large depth.

The TCR originated in a man aged 18 to 35 in good health. Some clones in this sample may be carry-over from other donors' samples. Sequenced input: naive CD8+ T cells from PBMCs.

The CDR3 nucleotides read TGTGCCAGTAGAACTCTAACCCAAGAGACCCAGTACTTC. Translation: CASRTLTQETQYF. The genes are TRBV19 and TRBJ2-5; D is undetermined. Germline lookup yields CDR1 LNHDA and CDR2 SQIVND (reference sequence). The CDR3 is made up of 13 amino acids. The ends were cut back, 6 bases at V and 1 base at J, with 9 bases in the middle.